The present T cell receptor (beta chain) was sequenced within a study of blood T cell repertoires in COVID-19. Study in general: The United States, Italy and Spain were the sources of the acute and convalescent COVID-19 samples. T cells, B-cell-depleted T cells, or PBMCs supplied cDNA or gDNA.

Germline loops: CDR1 SGHTA, CDR2 FQGNSA. The junction had 15 bases not matched to a gene; V was cut back by 4 bases and J by 6 bases. This CDR3 spans 18 amino acids. Authors' data handling: The authors estimated nucleated cell counts from reference gene primer amplification. Sequencing used immunoSEQ multiplex PCR; TCRdb keeps in-frame clones, though not all of them. The V and J calls and clone size were taken over from that table, and D and trimming were inferred from the DNA. The sample records about 140,000 clones, approximately 80% being singletons. The receptor was derived from a woman in her sixties or seventies with active or convalescent COVID-19. The chain recombines TRBV7-2 with TRBJ2-7, with 13 bases aligning to TRBD2. Sequences were obtained from peripheral blood. CDR3 nucleotides: TGTGCCAGCAGCTCCCGGCCGACTAGCGGGGGGAGCGAGGGCGAGCAGTACGTC. Amino acid sequence: CASSSRPTSGGSEGEQYV.